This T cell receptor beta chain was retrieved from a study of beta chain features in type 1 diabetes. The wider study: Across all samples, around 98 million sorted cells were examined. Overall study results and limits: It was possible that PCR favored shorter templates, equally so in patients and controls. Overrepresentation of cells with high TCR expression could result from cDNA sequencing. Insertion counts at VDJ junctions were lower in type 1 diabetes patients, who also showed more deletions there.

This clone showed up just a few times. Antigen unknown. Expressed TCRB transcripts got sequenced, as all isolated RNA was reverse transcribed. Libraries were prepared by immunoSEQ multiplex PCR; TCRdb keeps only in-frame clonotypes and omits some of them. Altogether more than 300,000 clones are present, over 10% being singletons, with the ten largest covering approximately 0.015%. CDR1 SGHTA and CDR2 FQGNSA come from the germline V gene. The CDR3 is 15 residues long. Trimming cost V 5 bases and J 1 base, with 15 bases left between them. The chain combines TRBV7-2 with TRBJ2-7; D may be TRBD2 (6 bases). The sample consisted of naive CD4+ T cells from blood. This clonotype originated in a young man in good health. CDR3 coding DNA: TGTGCCAGCAGCCTAAGCAGGACTACATCCTACGAGCAGTACTTC. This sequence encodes CASSLSRTTSYEQYF. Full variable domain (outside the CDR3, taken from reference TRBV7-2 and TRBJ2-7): GAGVSQSPSNKVTEKGKDVELRCDPISGHTALYWYRQSLGQGLEFLIYFQGNSAPDKSGLPSDRFSAERTGGSVSTLTIQRTQQEDSAVYLCASSLSRTTSYEQYFGPGTRLTVT.